This is a list of T cell receptor beta chains from one sample in a study of blood T cell repertoires in COVID-19. The data were produced by immunoSEQ multiplex PCR, yet TCRdb's version contains in-frame clones alone and is incomplete. The data contain some 190,000 clones, roughly three quarters of them seen just once; the ten biggest clones take up 13% to 15%. The sample consisted of PBMCs or T cells enriched from blood (not recorded which). The receptors stem from a man aged 55 to 69 who had been exposed to COVID-19. Both conserved end residues are part of each CDR3. The D gene is left open where the match is weak. A clone size is listed for some rows: how often the clone was seen (once, few, many), or a class if it is expanded.

size,V,D,J,DNA,CDR3
NA,TRBV2,TRBD1,TRBJ1-2,TGTGCCAGCAGTCTAGACAGGGGCCGGGGCTACACCTTC,CASSLDRGRGYTF
NA,TRBV19,NA,TRBJ1-5,TGTGCCAGTACCCCCGGCCAGGGATTGAGCAATCAGCCCCAGCATTTT,CASTPGQGLSNQPQHF
NA,TRBV24-1,NA,TRBJ1-4,TGTGCCACCAGTCCTAGTGAAAAACTGTTTTTT,CATSPSEKLFF
NA,TRBV27,TRBD2,TRBJ2-1,TGTGCCAGCAGTTTTGGTGGGCGGGGGAATGAGCAGTTCTTC,CASSFGGRGNEQFF
NA,TRBV3-1/TRBV3-2,TRBD1,TRBJ1-1,TGTGCCAGCAGCCAGACAGGGGGCTTCACTGAAGCTTTCTTT,CASSQTGGFTEAFF
NA,TRBV10-3,TRBD1,TRBJ2-1,TGTGCCATCATTCGGGACAGGGGTGCTACTGAGCAGTTCTTC,CAIIRDRGATEQFF
NA,TRBV7-2,NA,TRBJ1-4,TGTGCCAGCAGCTTATCGACGGACTTTACGGTTTCTCTGTTTTTT,CASSLSTDFTVSLFF
NA,TRBV7-2,TRBD1,TRBJ1-2,TGTGCCAGCAGCTCGACAGGGATTGATGGCTACACCTTC,CASSSTGIDGYTF
NA,TRBV18,NA,TRBJ1-2,TGTGCCAGCTCACCAGCACAGGGCACCTATGGCTACACCTTC,CASSPAQGTYGYTF
NA,TRBV2,TRBD2,TRBJ2-5,TGTGCCAGCAGTGAGGATCGCGGGAGACAAGAGACCCAGTACTTC,CASSEDRGRQETQYF
NA,TRBV19,NA,TRBJ1-5,TGTGCCACCCACCCTAAGATTGGTCAGCCCCAGCATTTT,CATHPKIGQPQHF
NA,TRBV6-2/TRBV6-3,NA,TRBJ2-6,TGTGCCAGCAGTTACCCTGGGGCAGGGCCTTCGAGGGTCCTGACTTTC,CASSYPGAGPSRVLTF
NA,TRBV29-1,NA,TRBJ1-4,TGCAGCGTTGGGTTTAGCCGTAATGAAAAACTGTTTTTT,CSVGFSRNEKLFF
NA,TRBV10-1,NA,TRBJ1-4,TGCGCCAGCAGTCGGTCGACAGATAATGAAAAACTGTTTTTT,CASSRSTDNEKLFF
once,TRBV24-1,TRBD1,TRBJ2-2,TGTGCCACCAGTGATTCTGCCGGGACAGGGAACGGGCTACGCCGGGGTGAGCTGTTTTTT,CATSDSAGTGNGLRRGELFF
NA,TRBV9,NA,TRBJ1-4,TGTGCCAGCAGCGAGGGCAGGGTGCGGGAAAAACTGTTTTTT,CASSEGRVREKLFF
NA,TRBV7-9,NA,TRBJ1-4,TGTGCCAGCAGCCCTAGCTGGGGTTCAGAGGAAAAACTGTTTTTT,CASSPSWGSEEKLFF
few,TRBV6-5,NA,TRBJ2-2,TGTGCCAGCAGTCTAAAACGCAGGGTGTTGAGGGAGCTGTTTTTT,CASSLKRRVLRELFF
medium-sized,TRBV30,NA,TRBJ1-5,TGTGCCTGGAGTGGGGGGGACAATCAGCCCCAGCATTTT,CAWSGGDNQPQHF
NA,TRBV7-2,TRBD2,TRBJ2-1,TGTGCCAGCACGCCCGCGGGGACTAACTACAATGAGCAGTTCTTC,CASTPAGTNYNEQFF
NA,TRBV27,TRBD2,TRBJ2-2,TGTGCCAGCAGGACCGGGACTAGCGGACCAAACGGGGAGCTGTTTTTT,CASRTGTSGPNGELFF
NA,TRBV5-6,TRBD2,TRBJ2-2,TGTGCCAGCAGCTTGCTTGCGGGAGGGCGCGGCACCGGGGAGCTGTTTTTT,CASSLLAGGRGTGELFF
NA,TRBV7-2,TRBD2,TRBJ2-1,TGTGCCAGCAGCTTATCAGGGACTAGGAATGAGCAGTTCTTC,CASSLSGTRNEQFF
few,TRBV6-2/TRBV6-3,TRBD1,TRBJ1-2,TGTGCCAGCAGTCCAATCCGGGACAGGGGTAACTATGGCTACACCTTC,CASSPIRDRGNYGYTF
NA,TRBV18,TRBD1,TRBJ1-3,TGTGCCAGCTCACCGGGACAGGGGGCAGGTGGAAACACCATATATTTT,CASSPGQGAGGNTIYF
few,TRBV11-3,TRBD1,TRBJ2-2,TGTGCCAGCAGCCCGCGGACAGGCCTCGCGAACACCGGGGAGCTGTTTTTT,CASSPRTGLANTGELFF
NA,TRBV5-6,TRBD1,TRBJ2-7,TGTGCCAGCAGCTTGGGACAGGGCGCCTACGAGCAGTACTTC,CASSLGQGAYEQYF
NA,TRBV24-1,TRBD1,TRBJ1-5,TGTGCCACCAGTGACCCGGGACAGGGGGACCAGCCCCAGCATTTT,CATSDPGQGDQPQHF
NA,TRBV19,NA,TRBJ2-5,TGTGCCAGTAGTATAGGAGGGAACCAAGAGACCCAGTACTTC,CASSIGGNQETQYF
NA,TRBV11-2,TRBD2,TRBJ2-7,TGTGCCAGCAGCTCCGGGAGGGCCCCCTACGAGCAGTACTTC,CASSSGRAPYEQYF
NA,TRBV19,TRBD1,TRBJ1-2,TGTGCCACCTCGGGTGGAGCTGGGACAGGTTGGCTTGGCTACACCTTC,CATSGGAGTGWLGYTF
NA,TRBV29-1,TRBD1,TRBJ1-5,TGCAGCGTTTCCGGGACAGGGAGCAATCAGCCCCAGCATTTT,CSVSGTGSNQPQHF
NA,TRBV10-2,NA,TRBJ1-2,TGCGCCAGCAGTGGACTGGACAGTCGAAATACGGGCTACACCTTC,CASSGLDSRNTGYTF
NA,TRBV7-2,TRBD2,TRBJ2-5,TGTGCCAGCAGCTGGACTAGCGGCGAGACCCAGTACTTC,CASSWTSGETQYF
few,TRBV18,NA,TRBJ1-1,TGTGCCAGCTCACCACCCGGTTTGCGTCTCACTGAAGCTTTCTTT,CASSPPGLRLTEAFF
NA,TRBV27,NA,TRBJ2-7,TGTGCCAGCAGTTTTTCAAGCGAAGACTACGAGCAGTACTTC,CASSFSSEDYEQYF
NA,TRBV7-2,NA,TRBJ2-5,TGTGCCAGCAGCTCGAGACTAGGGACCGGGACAGCGGAGACCCAGTACTTC,CASSSRLGTGTAETQYF